Sequencing of this T cell receptor (beta chain) was carried out in a study of identical twins. Study results and caveats: Beta out-of-frame sequences showed weaker excess twin sharing. Twin-shared out-of-frame alpha sequences were enriched for low generation probability.

Each donor (without exception) was a healthy Caucasian. V lost 1 base, J lost 8 bases, and 12 bases lay in between. This CDR3 region has 13 residues. Germline loops: CDR1 SGHRS, CDR2 YFSETQ. TCRdb analysed the 5' RACE reads with MiXCR anew, one entry per CDR3 protein. The top ten hold roughly 1.6% of the sample, which has 750,000 to 950,000 distinct CDR3 sequences, around an eighth seen once. This clonotype was recorded a few times. No antigen is known for it. This sample also appeared in a second study, on yellow fever vaccine responses in identical twins.

This chain uses TRBV5-1 with TRBJ1-2, with TRBD1 as a possible D gene (6 bases). The clonotype was recovered from a woman aged 18 to 35 in good health. The material sequenced was PBMCs. The CDR3 is CASSLWGGGGYTF. In DNA form, the CDR3 reads TGCGCCAGCAGCTTGTGGGGGGGCGGAGGCTACACCTTC.